This T cell receptor beta chain was recovered during a study of blood T cell repertoires in COVID-19. In the study overall: Samples came from the United States, Italy and Spain, spanning acute and convalescent COVID-19. T cells, B-cell-depleted T cells, or PBMCs provided the cDNA or gDNA that served as material.

CDR3 length: 14 residues. Germline V gives CDR1 SGDLS, CDR2 YYNGEE. The germline V and J ends were trimmed by 1 base and 3 bases, with 7 bases remaining between them. In the study's own analysis: Nucleated cell counts were estimated from reference gene primer amplification. Method: immunoSEQ multiplex PCR; TCRdb's copy keeps in-frame clones and lacks some. The V and J calls and clone size were taken over from that table, and D and trimming were inferred from the DNA. Of 140,000 to 150,000 clones in the sample, approximately 87% were seen once. This chain joins TRBV9 and TRBJ2-2, with D unclear. The sequenced sample was peripheral blood. This TCR was sampled from a human donor in a cohort sampled during active COVID-19. CDR3 amino acids: CASSVFPDTGELFF. The CDR3, as DNA: TGTGCCAGCAGCGTATTCCCTGACACCGGGGAGCTGTTTTTT. Combining the CDR3 with reference TRBV9 and TRBJ2-2 gives the whole variable domain DSGVTQTPKHLITATGQRVTLRCSPRSGDLSVYWYQQSLDQGLQFLIQYYNGEERAKGNILERFSAQQFPDLHSELNLSSLELGDSALYFCASSVFPDTGELFFGEGSRLTVL.